The source of this TCR beta chain is a study of blood T cell repertoires in COVID-19. Profiling relied on immunoSEQ multiplex PCR, and the TCRdb table lists in-frame clones only, not all of them. Of about 430,000 clones listed, roughly nine tenths are singletons. The CDR3 has 20 amino acids. Germline values: CDR1 LNHDA, CDR2 SQIVND (reference sequence). Trimming at V came to 2 bases and at J to 2 bases, leaving 12 bases not matched to a gene. Residents of over 20 US areas, aged 18 to 89 years, made up the participants. The sequence was collected from a man aged 25 to 40 who had recovered from COVID-19. This chain uses TRBV19 with TRBJ2-6, with 10 bases fitting TRBD1. Material for sequencing was PBMCs or T cells enriched from blood (not recorded which). The CDR3 nucleotides are TGTGCCAGTAGTATAAGACGAGGTGGGACAGGGGTTGCTGGGGCCAACGTCCTGACTTTC. Translation gives CASSIRRGGTGVAGANVLTF.